Listed below are T cell receptor beta chains from one sample, sequenced in a study of blood T cell repertoires in COVID-19. Clones were sequenced by immunoSEQ multiplex PCR, and TCRdb holds only the in-frame ones, with some missing. The sample lists 150,000 to 200,000 clones; around nine tenths were seen once. The source material was peripheral blood. These receptors were obtained from a human donor in a cohort sampled during active COVID-19. CDR3s include the opening cysteine and the closing phenylalanine or tryptophan. The D gene is left open where the match is weak. Some rows have no size entry. The others give once, few or many, or a class for an expanded clone.

NA	TRBV11-2	TRBJ2-7	TRBD2	CASSSTQGTSGKTYEQYF	TGTGCCAGCAGCTCAACTCAAGGGACTAGCGGGAAGACCTACGAGCAGTACTTC
few	TRBV12-5	TRBJ1-1	NA	CASGLVTRTEMNTEAFF	TGTGCTAGTGGTTTGGTAACTCGGACAGAAATGAACACTGAAGCTTTCTTT
NA	TRBV29-1	TRBJ2-7	NA	CSVYNSREGPYEQYF	TGCAGCGTTTATAACTCGCGGGAAGGCCCCTACGAGCAGTACTTC
NA	TRBV11-3	TRBJ2-7	TRBD2	CASSWSGLAGYMYEQYF	TGTGCCAGCAGCTGGAGCGGACTAGCGGGATATATGTACGAGCAGTACTTC
NA	TRBV7-2	TRBJ2-7	NA	CASSPRRSDYEQYF	TGTGCCAGCAGTCCTCGACGGAGCGACTACGAGCAGTACTTC
NA	TRBV19	TRBJ2-7	TRBD2	CASTTSGGGLGEQYF	TGTGCCAGTACGACTAGCGGGGGCGGTTTGGGAGAGCAGTACTTC
NA	TRBV3-1/TRBV3-2	TRBJ2-5	NA	CASSPRERETQYF	TGTGCCAGCAGCCCCCGGGAGCGAGAGACCCAGTACTTC
NA	TRBV28	TRBJ2-1	NA	CASSPLASGLNEQFF	TGTGCCAGCAGTCCCCTGGCGAGCGGGCTTAATGAGCAGTTCTTC
NA	TRBV6-5	TRBJ1-1	NA	CASSRQASTEAFF	TGTGCCAGCAGTAGACAGGCCTCCACTGAAGCTTTCTTT
NA	TRBV7-8	TRBJ1-6	NA	CASSPGNNSPLHF	TGTGCCAGCAGCCCCGGGAATAATTCACCCCTCCACTTT
NA	TRBV4-3	TRBJ2-7	NA	CASSQGEILGNEQYF	TGCGCCAGCAGCCAAGGGGAGATCTTGGGGAACGAGCAGTACTTC
NA	TRBV5-6	TRBJ2-2	TRBD1	CASSRQGRDTGELFF	TGTGCCAGCAGTCGACAGGGCCGAGACACCGGGGAGCTGTTTTTT
NA	TRBV5-5	TRBJ1-4	TRBD1	CASSSGLRGATNEKLFF	TGTGCCAGCAGCTCCGGCCTCAGGGGGGCAACTAATGAAAAACTGTTTTTT
NA	TRBV7-9	TRBJ1-5	TRBD1	CASSRGTGLFVGPQHF	TGTGCCAGCAGTCGAGGGACAGGCCTTTTCGTAGGGCCCCAGCATTTT
once	TRBV3-1/TRBV3-2	TRBJ1-5	NA	CASSQDLRVQPQHF	TGTGCCAGCAGCCAAGATTTGAGAGTTCAGCCCCAGCATTTT
NA	TRBV7-3	TRBJ1-2	TRBD1	CASSADRNYGYTF	TGTGCCAGCAGCGCGGACAGGAACTATGGCTACACCTTC
NA	TRBV19	TRBJ1-1	TRBD1	CASISGTANTEAFF	TGTGCCAGTATTTCCGGGACAGCGAACACTGAAGCTTTCTTT
NA	TRBV4-3	TRBJ2-3	TRBD2	CASSPGPSGGSTDTQYF	TGCGCCAGCAGCCCCGGGCCTAGCGGGGGGTCCACAGATACGCAGTATTTT
NA	TRBV3-1/TRBV3-2	TRBJ1-1	NA	CASSHRGNSEAFF	TGTGCCAGCAGCCACCGGGGGAACTCCGAAGCTTTCTTT
NA	TRBV9	TRBJ2-6	NA	CASSVDNASPSSGANVLTF	TGTGCCAGCAGCGTAGATAATGCTAGCCCTAGCTCTGGGGCCAACGTCCTGACTTTC
NA	TRBV19	TRBJ2-7	NA	CASSIGPLGYEQYF	TGTGCCAGTAGTATAGGCCCCCTAGGCTACGAGCAGTACTTC
once	TRBV19	TRBJ1-2	TRBD1	CASSTLDRAGYTF	TGTGCCAGTAGTACCCTGGACAGGGCGGGCTACACCTTC
NA	TRBV5-4	TRBJ2-7	NA	CASRWFAGNEQYF	TGTGCCAGCCGCTGGTTTGCCGGTAACGAGCAGTACTTC
few	TRBV6-6	TRBJ2-7	NA	CASSRGPDSEQYF	TGTGCCAGCAGCCGCGGACCCGACAGCGAGCAGTACTTC
NA	TRBV1	TRBJ1-1	NA	CTSSQSYDRAHENTEAFF	TGCACCAGCAGCCAATCCTACGACAGGGCGCACGAGAACACTGAAGCTTTCTTT
few	TRBV7-9	TRBJ1-2	NA	CASSFLNYGYTF	TGTGCCAGCAGCTTCCTAAACTATGGCTACACCTTC
NA	TRBV6-5	TRBJ2-3	TRBD2	CASTLRGGARDTQYF	TGTGCCAGCACGTTACGGGGGGGGGCCAGGGATACGCAGTATTTT
NA	TRBV6-5	TRBJ1-1	TRBD1	CASSYLTGTTEAFF	TGTGCCAGCAGTTACTTGACAGGGACCACTGAAGCTTTCTTT
NA	TRBV15	TRBJ1-1	NA	CATSRDSFTEAFF	TGTGCCACCAGCAGAGATAGTTTTACTGAAGCTTTCTTT
NA	TRBV6-5	TRBJ1-4	NA	CASRADRQNNEKLFF	TGTGCCAGCAGAGCCGACAGGCAAAATAATGAAAAACTGTTTTTT
few	TRBV7-9	TRBJ2-7	TRBD2	CASSPGTSGREYF	TGTGCCAGCAGTCCGGGGACTAGCGGGAGAGAGTACTTC
NA	TRBV12-3/TRBV12-4	TRBJ2-1	TRBD2	CASQTSGYNEQFF	TGTGCCAGCCAGACTAGCGGCTACAATGAGCAGTTCTTC
NA	TRBV7-8	TRBJ1-1	NA	CASSHGGRNTEAFF	TGTGCCAGCAGCCACGGGGGGCGGAACACTGAAGCTTTCTTT
NA	TRBV11-1	TRBJ2-2	TRBD2	CASSLPGGGGSGELFF	TGTGCCAGCAGCTTGCCGGGAGGAGGTGGTAGCGGGGAGCTGTTTTTT
NA	TRBV19	TRBJ2-1	TRBD2	CASSIGAGGRPNEQFF	TGTGCCAGTAGTATAGGAGCGGGGGGCCGACCCAATGAGCAGTTCTTC
NA	TRBV6-5	TRBJ1-6	TRBD1	CASSYPQGAGNSPLHF	TGTGCCAGCAGTTACCCACAGGGGGCGGGTAATTCACCCCTCCACTTT
NA	TRBV24-1	TRBJ2-5	NA	CATLGRKETQYF	TGTGCCACCCTTGGGAGGAAAGAGACCCAGTACTTC
NA	TRBV14	TRBJ2-5	TRBD1	CASSQLDRGETQYF	TGTGCCAGCAGCCAGCTAGACAGGGGCGAGACCCAGTACTTC
NA	TRBV11-3	TRBJ2-7	NA	CASSLEVRTYEQYF	TGTGCCAGCAGCTTAGAGGTCAGGACCTACGAGCAGTACTTC
NA	TRBV4-2	TRBJ2-7	TRBD2	CASRQSGTSGSSYEQYF	TGTGCCAGCAGGCAATCCGGGACTAGCGGGAGTAGCTACGAGCAGTACTTC
NA	TRBV7-3	TRBJ2-3	TRBD2	CASSLAGGTQYTQYF	TGTGCCAGCAGCCTAGCGGGAGGCACACAGTATACGCAGTATTTT
NA	TRBV6-5	TRBJ2-7	TRBD1	CASRETGQNLYEQYF	TGTGCCAGCAGAGAGACGGGACAGAATCTTTACGAGCAGTACTTC
NA	TRBV27	TRBJ2-1	NA	CASNRGGVRSSRPFNEQFF	TGTGCCAGCAATCGCGGGGGCGTTCGAAGTAGTCGGCCTTTCAATGAGCAGTTCTTC
NA	TRBV6-5	TRBJ2-7	NA	CASSPGGSYEQYF	TGTGCCAGCAGCCCAGGGGGGTCCTACGAGCAGTACTTC
NA	TRBV14	TRBJ2-7	NA	CASSQDPAWRGILEQYF	TGTGCCAGCAGCCAAGATCCAGCGTGGCGGGGAATCTTAGAGCAGTACTTC
NA	TRBV6-5	TRBJ1-2	NA	CASSYSGAAYGYTF	TGTGCCAGCAGTTACTCTGGGGCGGCCTATGGCTACACCTTC
NA	TRBV5-4	TRBJ1-2	TRBD1	CASSSGQSALPHNYGGYTF	TGTGCCAGCAGCTCGGGACAGTCCGCTTTACCCCACAACTATGGTGGCTACACCTTC
once	TRBV12-3/TRBV12-4	TRBJ1-2	TRBD1	CASSLGTGGGYTF	TGTGCCAGCAGTTTGGGGACAGGGGGAGGCTACACCTTC
NA	TRBV29-1	TRBJ1-1	NA	CSVPDPRGNTEAFF	TGCAGCGTTCCCGACCCCAGGGGGAACACTGAAGCTTTCTTT
NA	TRBV7-8	TRBJ2-1	NA	CASSLSPTQGNNEQFF	TGTGCCAGCAGCTTATCACCCACACAGGGCAACAATGAGCAGTTCTTC
NA	TRBV10-3	TRBJ2-7	TRBD2	CAISEKATSPYEQYF	TGTGCCATCAGTGAGAAGGCGACTAGCCCCTACGAGCAGTACTTC
NA	TRBV28	TRBJ1-1	TRBD1	CASSSGQGTEAFF	TGTGCCAGCAGTTCGGGACAGGGCACTGAAGCTTTCTTT
NA	TRBV7-9	TRBJ1-1	NA	CASSPTLSTVNTEAFF	TGTGCCAGCAGCCCCACCCTGTCGACAGTAAACACTGAAGCTTTCTTT
NA	TRBV21-1	TRBJ1-3	NA	CASSRKNRAGGSSRPIYF	TGTGCCAGCAGCCGCAAGAATCGGGCAGGGGGCAGTTCGAGGCCCATATATTTT
NA	TRBV28	TRBJ1-4	TRBD1	CASSFSYETGGEKLFF	TGTGCCAGCAGTTTCTCTTATGAGACAGGGGGCGAAAAACTGTTTTTT